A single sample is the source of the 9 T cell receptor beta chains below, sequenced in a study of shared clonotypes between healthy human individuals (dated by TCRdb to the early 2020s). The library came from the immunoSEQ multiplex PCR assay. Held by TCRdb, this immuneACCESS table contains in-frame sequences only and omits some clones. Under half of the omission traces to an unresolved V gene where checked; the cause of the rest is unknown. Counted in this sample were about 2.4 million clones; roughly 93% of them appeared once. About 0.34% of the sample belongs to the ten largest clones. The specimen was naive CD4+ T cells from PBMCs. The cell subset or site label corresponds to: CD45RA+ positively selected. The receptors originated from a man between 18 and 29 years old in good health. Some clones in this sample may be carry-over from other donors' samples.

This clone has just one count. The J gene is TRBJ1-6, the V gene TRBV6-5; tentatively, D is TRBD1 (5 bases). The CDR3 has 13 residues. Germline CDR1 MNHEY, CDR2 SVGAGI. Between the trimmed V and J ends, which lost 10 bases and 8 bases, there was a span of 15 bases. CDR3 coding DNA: TGTGCCACGACAGCGCTGATTGATTCACCCCTCCACTTT. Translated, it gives CATTALIDSPLHF.

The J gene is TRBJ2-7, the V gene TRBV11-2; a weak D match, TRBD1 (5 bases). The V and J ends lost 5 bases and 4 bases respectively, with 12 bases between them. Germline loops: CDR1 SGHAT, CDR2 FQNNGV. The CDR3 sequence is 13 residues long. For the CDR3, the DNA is TGTGCCAGCAGCCCCGACAGATTTTACGAGCAGTACTTC. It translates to CASSPDRFYEQYF.

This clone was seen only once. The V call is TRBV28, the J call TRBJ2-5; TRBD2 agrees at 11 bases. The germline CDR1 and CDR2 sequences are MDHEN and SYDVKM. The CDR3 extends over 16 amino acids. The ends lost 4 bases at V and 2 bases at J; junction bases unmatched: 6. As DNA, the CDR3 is TGTGCCAGCAGTTCGGGACTAGCGGCATCTCAAGAGACCCAGTACTTC. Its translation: CASSSGLAASQETQYF.

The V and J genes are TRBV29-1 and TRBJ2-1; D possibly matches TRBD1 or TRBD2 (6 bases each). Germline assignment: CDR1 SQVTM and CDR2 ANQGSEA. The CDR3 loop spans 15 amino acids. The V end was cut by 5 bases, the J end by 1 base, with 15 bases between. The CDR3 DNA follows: TGCAGCGTTTCTCGGGGGACATCGTCCTACAATGAGCAGTTCTTC. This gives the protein CSVSRGTSSYNEQFF.

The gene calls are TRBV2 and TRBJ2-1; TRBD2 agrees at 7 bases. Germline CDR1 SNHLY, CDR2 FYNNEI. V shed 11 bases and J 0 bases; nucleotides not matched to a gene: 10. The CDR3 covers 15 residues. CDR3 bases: TGTGCCTCCATGGGGGGGAGACCCTCCTACAATGAGCAGTTCTTC. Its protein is CASMGGRPSYNEQFF.

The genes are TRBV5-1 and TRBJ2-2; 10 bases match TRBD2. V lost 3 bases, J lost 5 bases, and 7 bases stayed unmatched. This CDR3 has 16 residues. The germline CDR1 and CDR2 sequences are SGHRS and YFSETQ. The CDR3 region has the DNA TGCGCCAGCAGCTCAGCGGGAGGGGGGTCGACCGGGGAGCTGTTTTTT. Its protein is CASSSAGGGSTGELFF.

CDR3 in amino acids: CASSISLQGPTEAFF. The CDR3 nucleotides read TGTGCCAGTAGTATAAGTCTCCAGGGCCCCACTGAAGCTTTCTTT. This chain joins TRBV19 and TRBJ1-1; D might be TRBD1 (5 bases). Germline V lookup: CDR1 LNHDA, CDR2 SQIVND (reference sequence). The CDR3 runs to 15 residues. V lost 2 bases to trimming and J lost 4 bases, with 14 bases between them. Based on the CDR3 plus reference TRBV19 and TRBJ1-1, the full variable domain is DGGITQSPKYLFRKEGQNVTLSCEQNLNHDAMYWYRQDPGQGLRLIYYSQIVNDFQKGDIAEGYSVSREKKESFPLTVTSAQKNPTAFYLCASSISLQGPTEAFFGQGTRLTVV.

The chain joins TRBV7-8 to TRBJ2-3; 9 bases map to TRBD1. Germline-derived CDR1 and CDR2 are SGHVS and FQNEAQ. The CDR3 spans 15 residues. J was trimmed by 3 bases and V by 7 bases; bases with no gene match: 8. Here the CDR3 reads CASMTGTGWTDTQYF. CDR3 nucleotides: TGTGCCAGCATGACCGGGACAGGGTGGACAGATACGCAGTATTTT.

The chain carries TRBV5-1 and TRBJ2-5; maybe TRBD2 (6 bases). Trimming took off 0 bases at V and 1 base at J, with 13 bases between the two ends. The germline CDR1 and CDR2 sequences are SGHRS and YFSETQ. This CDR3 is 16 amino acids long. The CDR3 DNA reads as TGCGCCAGCAGCTTGGGCGCCCGGGAGAGCCAAGAGACCCAGTACTTC. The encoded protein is CASSLGARESQETQYF.